Listed here are 31 T cell receptor gamma chains from one sample, sequenced in a study of Vδ1+ human thymocytes (dated by TCRdb to the late 2010s). The study at large found these results: The thymic TRG and TRD repertoires appeared highly polyclonal, with Gaussian CDR3 length distributions, in contrast to the oligoclonal repertoires of peripheral blood.

TCRdb records Illumina MiSeq as the sequencer. RNA extraction was carried out with the RNeasy mini kit, and reverse transcription was then done using Superscript III. CDR3 amplicons were generated by multiplex PCR with pooled V-gene forward primers and a constant-region reverse primer carrying Illumina adaptor overhangs. TCRdb reanalyzed the public reads with the CATT caller, and identical DNA sequences were merged afterwards. The sample table holds about 36,000 gamma-chain clones, of which around 20% were seen once. The biggest ten clones account for around 2% of the sample. Antigens for these TCRs are unknown. The sequencing sample was made of Vdelta1+ gamma-delta thymocytes from the thymus. The cell subset or site label corresponds to: FACS-sorted CD3+ TCRalphabeta- TCRVdelta1+ TCRVdelta2- thymocytes. These receptor sequences come from a girl less than two years old who had congenital heart surgery.

A remark on this clone: Other DNA sequences in this sample translate to the same CDR3. This rearrangement joins TRGV2 to TRGJ1 or TRGJ2. Germline V gives CDR1 EGSNGY, CDR2 YDSYNSKV. The CDR3 spans 11 residues. The trim removed 1 base at V and 9 bases at J, leaving 3 bases unmatched. The CDR3 here is CATWDGGKKLF. CDR3 bases: TGTGCCACCTGGGACGGAGGTAAGAAACTCTTT.

This clone was detected only a few times. Other DNA sequences of this sample code for an identical CDR3. V gene TRGV3 combines with J gene TRGJ1 or TRGJ2. Trimming at V came to 1 base and at J to 7 bases, leaving 4 bases not matched to a gene. Germline loops: CDR1 VTNTFY, CDR2 YDVSTARD (reference sequence). This CDR3 comprises 12 residues. The CDR3 bases are TGTGCCACCTGGGACAGAGGATATAAGAAACTCTTT. Its translation is CATWDRGYKKLF.

V usage is TRGV9 and J usage is TRGJP2. V lost 1 base, J lost 3 bases, and 11 bases stayed unmatched. Germline loops: CDR1 GITISATS, CDR2 ISYDGTV (reference sequence). The CDR3 totals 17 residues. Here the CDR3 DNA reads TGTGCCTTGTGGGAGGTAAGCGATGGGGGTAGTGATTGGATCAAGACGTTT. It translates to CALWEVSDGGSDWIKTF.

The sample holds a few counts of this clone. The rearrangement links TRGV9 to TRGJP1. The V segment lost 8 bases and the J segment 1 base; nucleotides outside the gene matches: 7. Germline loops: CDR1 GITISATS, CDR2 ISYDGTV (reference sequence). This CDR3 region has 14 residues. The CDR3 sequence: CALYGLTTGWFKIF. The DNA of the CDR3 is TGTGCCTTGTATGGGCTTACCACTGGTTGGTTCAAGATATTT.

Comment on this clone: The identical CDR3 is also encoded by other nucleotide sequences in the sample. V gene TRGV2 combines with J gene TRGJP2. Germline lookup yields CDR1 EGSNGY and CDR2 YDSYNSKV. The trim removed 0 bases at V and 3 bases at J, leaving 7 bases unmatched. The CDR3 spans 16 residues. The CDR3 coding sequence is TGTGCCACCTGGGACGGGCGGGGTGGTAGTGATTGGATCAAGACGTTT. Translation: CATWDGRGGSDWIKTF.

Concerning this clone: Sequence at one end of the junction differs from germline and may be a read error. The rearrangement uses TRGV2 and TRGJ1 or TRGJ2. The length of the CDR3 is 14 residues. CDR1 and CDR2 from the germline V gene are EGSNGY and YDSYNSKV. This chain's CDR3 is CATWDGENYYKQLF. The CDR3 region has the DNA TGTGCCACCTGGGACGGGGAAAATTATTATAAGCAACTCTTT.

The genes are TRGV3 and TRGJ1 or TRGJ2. The CDR3 extends over 10 amino acids. Per the germline V gene, CDR1 is VTNTFY and CDR2 is YDVSTARD (reference sequence). With 5 bases clipped from V and 12 bases from J, the junction kept 7 bases outside the gene matches. The CDR3 sequence: CATWVGVKLF. The CDR3 DNA sequence: TGTGCCACCTGGGTAGGAGTGAAACTCTTT.

The chain joins TRGV9 to TRGJ1 or TRGJ2. The CDR3 extends over 17 amino acids. Germline CDR1 and CDR2: GITISATS and ISYDGTV (reference sequence). The junction had 23 bases not matched to a gene; V was cut back by 3 bases and J by 9 bases. The CDR3 is CALWELPNPLLAVKKLF. In nucleotides, the CDR3 is TGTGCCTTGTGGGAGCTACCTAATCCCCTCCTTGCGGTTAAGAAACTCTTT.

The chain employs TRGV8 and TRGJ1 or TRGJ2. The ends lost 4 bases at V and 3 bases at J; junction bases unmatched: 9. Per germline, CDR1 VENAVY and CDR2 YDSYNSRV. The CDR3 length is 14 residues. CDR3 loop: CATWDGLLYYKKLF. CDR3 DNA sequence: TGTGCCACCTGGGACGGGCTACTTTATTATAAGAAACTCTTT.

The chain has TRGV8 and TRGJ1 or TRGJ2. CDR1 and CDR2 (germline): VENAVY, YDSYNSRV. Unmatched junction bases numbered 8, after V lost 5 bases and J lost 7 bases. The CDR3 totals 12 residues. For the CDR3, the DNA is TGTGCCACCTGGGTCCGGAACTATAAGAAACTCTTT. Encoded protein: CATWVRNYKKLF.

This chain links TRGV2 with TRGJP2. The trim removed 2 bases at V and 3 bases at J, leaving 6 bases unmatched. This CDR3 region has 15 residues. From germline, CDR1 is EGSNGY and CDR2 YDSYNSKV. Written as DNA, the CDR3 is TGTGCCACCTGGGACGAACGGGGTAGTGATTGGATCAAGACGTTT. Amino acids: CATWDERGSDWIKTF.

The chain uses TRGV8 and TRGJ1 or TRGJ2. This CDR3 contains 14 residues. CDR1 and CDR2 from the germline V gene are VENAVY and YDSYNSRV. Germline trimming cut 3 bases from V and 7 bases from J; bases unmatched to any gene: 12. The CDR3 reads CATWDPPSWYKKLF. CDR3 sequence (DNA): TGTGCCACCTGGGATCCGCCGAGTTGGTATAAGAAACTCTTT.

This clone has more than one count but fewer than ten. The chain combines TRGV9 with TRGJP2. V dropped 5 bases and J dropped 3; count of bases not matched to a gene: 3. The CDR3 runs 13 residues. From germline, CDR1 is GITISATS and CDR2 ISYDGTV (reference sequence). The CDR3 region is CALWVGSDWIKTF. The CDR3 region has the DNA TGTGCCTTGTGGGTAGGTAGTGATTGGATCAAGACGTTT.

This clone was detected a few times. The chain recombines TRGV3 with TRGJ1 or TRGJ2. The CDR3 is 14 residues long. Germline CDR1 reads VTNTFY; CDR2 reads YDVSTARD (reference sequence). The J segment lost 6 bases and the V segment lost 4 bases, leaving 12 bases of the junction unmatched. The CDR3 region is CATWDSWGSYKKLF. For the CDR3, the DNA is TGTGCCACCTGGGATTCGTGGGGAAGTTATAAGAAACTCTTT.

The chain is built from TRGV4 and TRGJ1 or TRGJ2. From germline, CDR1 is EGSTGY and CDR2 YDSYTSSV. This CDR3 contains 9 residues. J was trimmed by 10 bases and V by 9 bases; bases with no gene match: 6. CDR3 DNA: TGTGCCACCCGTCAAAAGAAACTCTTT. Translating it yields CATRQKKLF.

About this clone itself: Other DNA sequences within the sample encode an identical CDR3. V is TRGV2 and J is TRGJ1 or TRGJ2. The germline gives CDR1 EGSNGY, CDR2 YDSYNSKV. The CDR3 has 14 residues. With 0 bases clipped from V and 3 bases from J, the junction kept 5 bases outside the gene matches. The CDR3 is CATWDGPTYYKKLF. The CDR3 DNA is TGTGCCACCTGGGACGGGCCAACTTATTATAAGAAACTCTTT.

V usage is TRGV3 and J usage is TRGJ1 or TRGJ2. The V gene's germline CDR1 is VTNTFY and CDR2 YDVSTARD (reference sequence). The CDR3 extends over 13 amino acids. Unmatched junction bases numbered 7, after V lost 3 bases and J lost 5 bases. CDR3 bases: TGTGCCACCTGGGACCTTCGGGATTATAAGAAACTCTTT. Translation: CATWDLRDYKKLF.

This clone occurred a few times. This rearrangement joins TRGV4 to TRGJ1 or TRGJ2. The CDR3 extends over 12 amino acids. Germline CDR1 is EGSTGY and CDR2 is YDSYTSSV. Trimming took 0 bases from V and 12 from J; bases not matched to a gene: 8. CDR3 bases: TGTGCCACCTGGGATGGGCAAAAGAGGAAACTCTTT. Translation gives CATWDGQKRKLF.

The rearrangement joins TRGV8 to TRGJ1 or TRGJ2. The junction had 15 bases not matched to a gene; V was cut back by 9 bases and J by 10 bases. CDR1 and CDR2 (germline): VENAVY, YDSYNSRV. This CDR3 has 12 amino acids. The CDR3 DNA follows: TGTGCCACCCCCCCCCTTGGCCGCAAGAAACTCTTT. It yields the protein CATPPLGRKKLF.

This chain joins TRGV8 and TRGJ1 or TRGJ2. This CDR3 spans 15 amino acids. The V gene end was trimmed by 1 base and the J gene end by 0 bases; junction bases not matched to a gene: 6. Germline lookup yields CDR1 VENAVY and CDR2 YDSYNSRV. Here the CDR3 reads CATWDRGPNYYKKLF. Written as DNA, the CDR3 is TGTGCCACCTGGGATAGAGGGCCGAATTATTATAAGAAACTCTTT.

This clone occurred a few times. V and J are TRGV3 and TRGJP2. The V segment lost 0 bases and the J segment 0 bases; nucleotides outside the gene matches: 10. The V gene's germline CDR1 is VTNTFY and CDR2 YDVSTARD (reference sequence). This CDR3 spans 18 amino acids. CDR3 residues: CATWDRRRGHSSDWIKTF. The CDR3 bases are TGTGCCACCTGGGACAGGCGGAGGGGGCATAGTAGTGATTGGATCAAGACGTTT.

The chain employs TRGV3 and TRGJ1 or TRGJ2. V was clipped by 0 bases and J by 8 bases; unmatched bases: 13. Germline values: CDR1 VTNTFY, CDR2 YDVSTARD (reference sequence). The CDR3 contains 15 residues. CDR3 sequence: CATWDRPAASHKKLF. Written as DNA, the CDR3 is TGTGCCACCTGGGACAGGCCTGCCGCATCTCATAAGAAACTCTTT.

This clone appeared many times. Other nucleotide sequences in the sample specify the same CDR3. The chain combines TRGV8 with TRGJP1. The germline V gene has CDR1 VENAVY and CDR2 YDSYNSRV. The CDR3 runs to 13 residues. V trimming: 4 bases; J trimming: 2 bases; junction bases outside the gene matches: 1. The CDR3 protein is CATWDTTGWFKIF. The CDR3 region has the DNA TGTGCCACCTGGGACACCACTGGTTGGTTCAAGATATTT.

This clone has just a few counts. This chain joins TRGV8 and TRGJ1 or TRGJ2. J lost 9 bases, V lost 1 base, and 9 bases had no gene match. The germline V gene has CDR1 VENAVY and CDR2 YDSYNSRV. The CDR3 runs 13 residues. For the CDR3, the DNA is TGTGCCACCTGGGATAGAGGGAATTTTAAGAAACTCTTT. Its translation: CATWDRGNFKKLF.

The V gene is TRGV8, the J gene TRGJ1 or TRGJ2. From germline, CDR1 is VENAVY and CDR2 YDSYNSRV. The CDR3 spans 14 residues. V lost 2 bases and J lost 6; bases outside the gene matches: 10. This CDR3 reads CATWDKRTIYKKLF. The DNA of the CDR3 is TGTGCCACCTGGGATAAGCGGACAATTTATAAGAAACTCTTT.

The gene calls are TRGV9 and TRGJ1 or TRGJ2. This CDR3 is 14 amino acids long. J was trimmed by 1 base and V by 3 bases; bases with no gene match: 6. CDR1 is GITISATS and CDR2 is ISYDGTV in the germline V gene (reference sequence). In DNA, the CDR3 is TGTGCCTTGTGGGAGATAGGTAATTATTATAAGAAACTCTTT. The encoded protein is CALWEIGNYYKKLF.

A word on this clone: Within the sample, other DNA sequences also encode this same CDR3. The genes are TRGV2 and TRGJP2. CDR1 is EGSNGY and CDR2 is YDSYNSKV in the germline V gene. V was pared by 0 bases and J by 2 bases, with 6 bases of the junction left unmatched. This CDR3 is built from 16 residues. CDR3 nucleotide sequence: TGTGCCACCTGGGACGGGCCTCCCAGTAGTGATTGGATCAAGACGTTT. This sequence encodes CATWDGPPSSDWIKTF.

In the case of this clone: This may stem from a read error, because a much larger clone lies one nucleotide away. This specimen includes other DNA sequences encoding the same CDR3. This chain joins TRGV9 and TRGJ1 or TRGJ2. The CDR3 extends over 14 amino acids. Germline V gene sequence: CDR1 GITISATS, CDR2 ISYDGTV (reference sequence). With 0 bases clipped from V and 4 bases from J, the junction kept 6 bases outside the gene matches. The CDR3 DNA follows: TGTGCCTTGTGGGAGGTGCATGGGTATTATAAGAAACTCTTT. The encoded protein is CALWEVHGYYKKLF.

This clone has only a few counts. The V call is TRGV9, the J call TRGJ1 or TRGJ2. CDR1 is GITISATS, CDR2 ISYDGTV, per germline (reference sequence). Germline trimming cut 4 bases from V and 5 bases from J; bases unmatched to any gene: 8. The CDR3 is 13 amino acids. CDR3 residues: CALWDPPHYKKLF. CDR3 nucleotide sequence: TGTGCCTTGTGGGACCCCCCCCATTATAAGAAACTCTTT.

The chain carries TRGV4 and TRGJ1 or TRGJ2. V trimming: 2 bases; J trimming: 2 bases; junction bases outside the gene matches: 9. The germline V gene encodes CDR1 EGSTGY and CDR2 YDSYTSSV. This CDR3 is 15 amino acids long. CDR3 residues: CATWDEVSYYYKKLF. The CDR3 nucleotides read TGTGCCACCTGGGATGAGGTGTCCTATTATTATAAGAAACTCTTT.

Comment on this clone: This sample includes further DNA sequences coding for the same CDR3. The chain joins TRGV4 to TRGJ1 or TRGJ2. CDR1 EGSTGY and CDR2 YDSYTSSV come from the germline V gene. V lost 0 bases and J lost 7; bases outside the gene matches: 3. This CDR3 contains 12 residues. The CDR3, as DNA: TGTGCCACCTGGGATGGGGAGTATAAGAAACTCTTT. It is translated as CATWDGEYKKLF.